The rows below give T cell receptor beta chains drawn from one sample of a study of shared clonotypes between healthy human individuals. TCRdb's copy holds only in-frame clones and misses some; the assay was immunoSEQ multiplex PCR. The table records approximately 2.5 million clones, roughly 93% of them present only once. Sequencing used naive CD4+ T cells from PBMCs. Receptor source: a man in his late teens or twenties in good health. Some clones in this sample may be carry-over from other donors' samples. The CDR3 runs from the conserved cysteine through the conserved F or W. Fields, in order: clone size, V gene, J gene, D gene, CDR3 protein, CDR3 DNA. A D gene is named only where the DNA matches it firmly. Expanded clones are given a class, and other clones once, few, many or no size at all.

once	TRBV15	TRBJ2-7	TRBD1	CATSRGTGPYEQYF	TGTGCCACCAGCAGAGGGACAGGGCCCTACGAGCAGTACTTC
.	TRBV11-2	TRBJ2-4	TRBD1	CASSRQGGGWENIQYF	TGTGCCAGCAGCCGACAGGGGGGTGGTTGGGAAAACATTCAGTACTTC
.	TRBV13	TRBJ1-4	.	CASSHGAGGNEKLFF	TGTGCCAGCAGCCATGGGGCAGGAGGAAATGAAAAACTGTTTTTT
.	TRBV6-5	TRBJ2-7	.	CATPSLSEQYF	TGTGCCACTCCCTCCTTGAGCGAGCAGTACTTC
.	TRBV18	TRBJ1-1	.	CASSPYPTAEAFF	TGTGCCAGCTCACCCTACCCGACCGCTGAAGCTTTCTTT
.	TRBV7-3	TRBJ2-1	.	CASSLIPENEQFF	TGTGCCAGCAGCTTAATCCCCGAAAATGAGCAGTTCTTC
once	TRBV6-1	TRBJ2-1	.	CASSVTESSYNEQFF	TGTGCCAGCAGCGTGACAGAGAGCTCCTACAATGAGCAGTTCTTC
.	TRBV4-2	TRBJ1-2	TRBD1	CASSQGTAANYGYTF	TGTGCCAGCAGCCAGGGGACAGCTGCTAACTATGGCTACACCTTC
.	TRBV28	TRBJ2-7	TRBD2	CASSSWTSEQYF	TGTGCCAGCAGTTCATGGACTAGCGAGCAGTACTTC
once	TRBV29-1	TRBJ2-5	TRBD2	CSVWTSGRDGETQYF	TGCAGCGTATGGACTAGCGGGAGGGACGGCGAGACCCAGTACTTC
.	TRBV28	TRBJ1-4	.	CASRNPAEKLFF	TGTGCCAGCAGGAACCCCGCCGAAAAACTGTTTTTT
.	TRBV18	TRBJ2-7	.	CASSLGGPYEQYF	TGTGCCAGCTCACTAGGAGGGCCCTACGAGCAGTACTTC
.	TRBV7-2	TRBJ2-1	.	CASSLERARNEQFF	TGTGCCAGCAGCTTAGAAAGGGCGAGGAATGAGCAGTTCTTC
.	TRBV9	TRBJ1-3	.	CASSVAVGAAGNTIYF	TGTGCCAGCAGCGTAGCGGTGGGGGCTGCGGGAAACACCATATATTTT
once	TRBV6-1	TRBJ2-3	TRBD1	CASGTEITDTQYF	TGTGCCAGCGGGACAGAGATCACAGATACGCAGTATTTT
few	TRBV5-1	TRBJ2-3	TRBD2	CASSPASGYTDTQYF	TGCGCCAGCAGCCCGGCTAGCGGATACACAGATACGCAGTATTTT
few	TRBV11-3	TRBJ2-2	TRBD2	CASSFSGGNTGELFF	TGTGCCAGCAGCTTCAGCGGGGGCAACACCGGGGAGCTGTTTTTT
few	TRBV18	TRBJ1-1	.	CASSPKGGTEAFF	TGTGCCAGCTCACCGAAGGGGGGGACTGAAGCTTTCTTT
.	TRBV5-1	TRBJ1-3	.	CASSSDTAGNTIYF	TGCGCCAGCAGCTCTGACACGGCTGGAAACACCATATATTTT
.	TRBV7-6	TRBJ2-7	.	CASSLGSGYSYEQYF	TGTGCCAGCAGCTTAGGATCAGGGTACTCCTACGAGCAGTACTTC
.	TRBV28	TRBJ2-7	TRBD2	CASSPGGLADYEQYF	TGTGCCAGCAGCCCAGGGGGACTAGCGGACTACGAGCAGTACTTC
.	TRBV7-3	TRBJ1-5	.	CASSLSGGSNQPQHF	TGTGCCAGCAGCTTAAGCGGGGGGAGCAATCAGCCCCAGCATTTT
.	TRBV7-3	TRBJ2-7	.	CASSWATASYEQYF	TGTGCCAGCAGCTGGGCCACCGCCTCCTACGAGCAGTACTTC
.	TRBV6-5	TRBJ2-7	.	CASSYSAGDYEQYF	TGTGCCAGCAGTTACTCGGCAGGGGACTACGAGCAGTACTTC
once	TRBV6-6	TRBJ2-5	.	CASSVGGRVETQYF	TGTGCCAGCAGTGTTGGCGGAAGGGTAGAGACCCAGTACTTC
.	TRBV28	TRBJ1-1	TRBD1	CASSLRTGALNTEAFF	TGTGCCAGCAGTTTGAGGACAGGGGCTTTGAACACTGAAGCTTTCTTT
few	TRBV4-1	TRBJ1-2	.	CASSPFADRFNYGYTF	TGCGCCAGCAGCCCTTTCGCGGACAGATTTAACTATGGCTACACCTTC
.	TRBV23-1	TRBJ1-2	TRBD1	CASSQFYSGDRGLLRGYTF	TGCGCCAGCAGTCAATTCTATTCGGGGGACAGGGGGCTACTTAGGGGCTACACCTTC
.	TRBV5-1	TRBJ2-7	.	CASSLGVRSYEQYF	TGCGCCAGCAGCTTGGGGGTCCGCTCCTACGAGCAGTACTTC
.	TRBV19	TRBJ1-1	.	CASSHPRGANTEAFF	TGTGCCAGTAGTCACCCTCGGGGGGCGAACACTGAAGCTTTCTTT
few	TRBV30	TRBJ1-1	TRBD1	CAWRTGGITEAFF	TGTGCCTGGAGAACAGGGGGGATCACTGAAGCTTTCTTT
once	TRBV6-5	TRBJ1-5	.	CASRPRANQPQHF	TGTGCCAGCAGGCCTCGGGCGAATCAGCCCCAGCATTTT
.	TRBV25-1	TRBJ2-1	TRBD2	CASSGQRDSRFF	TGTGCCAGCAGTGGCCAGCGGGACTCTCGGTTCTTC